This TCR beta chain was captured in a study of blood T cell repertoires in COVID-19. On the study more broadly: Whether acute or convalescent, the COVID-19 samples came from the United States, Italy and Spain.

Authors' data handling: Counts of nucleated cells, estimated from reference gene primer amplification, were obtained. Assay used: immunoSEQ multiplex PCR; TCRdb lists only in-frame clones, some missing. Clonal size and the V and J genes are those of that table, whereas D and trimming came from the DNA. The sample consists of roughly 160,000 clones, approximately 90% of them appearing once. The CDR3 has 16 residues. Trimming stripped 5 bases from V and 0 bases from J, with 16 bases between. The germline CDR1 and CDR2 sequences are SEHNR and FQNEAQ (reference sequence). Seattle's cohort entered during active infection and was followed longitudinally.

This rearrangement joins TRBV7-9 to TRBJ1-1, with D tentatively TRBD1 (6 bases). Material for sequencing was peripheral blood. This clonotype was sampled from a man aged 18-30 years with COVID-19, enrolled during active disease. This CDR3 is CASSLDRIYMNTEAFF. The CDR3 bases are TGTGCCAGCAGCCTAGACAGGATTTATATGAACACTGAAGCTTTCTTT.